These 22 T cell receptor beta chains originate from one sample sequenced in a study of CD8+CD57+ T cells in acquired aplastic anemia. Genomic DNA was employed as the template in profiling TCR beta VDJ and CDR3. TCRdb processed the reads anew with MiXCR; each CDR3 protein has one entry. Of roughly 420,000 distinct CDR3 sequences listed, roughly 68% are singletons. Sequencing was done on a sample of sorted CD4+, CD8+, or CD8+CD57+ T cells (not recorded which) from PBMCs. These receptors were obtained from a human donor in good health, serving as a control.

The chain uses TRBV20-1 and TRBJ1-1, with D unclear. Germline assignment: CDR1 DFQATT and CDR2 SNEGSKA (reference sequence). The V end was cut by 0 bases, the J end by 1 base, with 9 bases between. This CDR3 is built from 14 residues. The CDR3 coding sequence is TGCAGTGCTAGAGAGGCGGGGAGGAACACTGAAGCTTTCTTT. It translates to CSAREAGRNTEAFF.

This clonotype was seen ten or more times. J is TRBJ1-2 and V is TRBV7-8; D might be TRBD1 (5 bases). Looked up from germline, CDR1 is SGHVS and CDR2 is FQNEAQ. The CDR3 has 15 amino acids. The V end lost 1 base, the J end lost 4 bases, and 13 bases lay between the germline ends. This chain's CDR3 is CASSLGAGSVYGYTF. CDR3 nucleotide sequence: TGTGCCAGCAGCTTAGGAGCAGGGTCAGTCTATGGCTACACCTTC.

The sample holds one count of this clonotype. The CDR3 sequence is CASSVASVYEQYF. CDR3 DNA: TGCGCCAGCAGCGTTGCTAGCGTTTACGAGCAGTACTTC. The rearrangement links TRBV5-1 to TRBJ2-7; TRBD2 is a possible D gene (6 bases). The germline CDR1 and CDR2 sequences are SGHRS and YFSETQ. Trimming took 4 bases from V and 4 from J, leaving 12 bases between them. The CDR3 runs 13 residues.

This clonotype was seen once. V gene TRBV19 combines with J gene TRBJ2-3; D perhaps matches TRBD1 (6 bases). The germline V gene encodes CDR1 LNHDA and CDR2 SQIVND (reference sequence). Trimming took off 0 bases at V and 4 bases at J, with 11 bases between the two ends. The CDR3 length is 15 residues. The CDR3, as DNA: TGTGCCAGTAGTATAGACGCAGGGGAAGCAGATACGCAGTATTTT. It yields the protein CASSIDAGEADTQYF.

V and J are TRBV6-1 and TRBJ1-2, with D tentatively TRBD1 (6 bases). The V end lost 7 bases, the J end lost 2 bases, and 14 bases lay between the germline ends. Germline CDR1 is MNHNS and CDR2 is SASEGT. The CDR3 has 14 amino acids. This CDR3 reads CASKTGGGNYGYTF. CDR3 bases: TGTGCCAGCAAAACGGGGGGGGGCAACTATGGCTACACCTTC.

Concerning this clonotype: Compared with germline, one end of the junction differs, possibly owing to a read error. V and J are TRBV6-5 and TRBJ2-2; 10 positions agree with TRBD2. Germline CDR1 reads MNHEY; CDR2 reads SVGAGI. This CDR3 spans 15 amino acids. DNA of the CDR3: TGTGCCAGCAGAACTCGGCTAGCGGGGGAAGGGGAGCTGTCTTTT. Translating gives CASRTRLAGEGELSF.

The J gene is TRBJ1-2, the V gene TRBV15; D is ambiguous. Germline lookup yields CDR1 LNHNV and CDR2 YYDKDF (reference sequence). With 0 bases removed from V and 4 bases from J, the gap between germline ends came to 6 bases. The CDR3 spans 13 residues. This chain's CDR3 is CATSRDISYGYTF. In DNA form, the CDR3 reads TGTGCCACCAGCAGAGATATCTCCTATGGCTACACCTTC. The variable domain in full, completed from reference TRBV15 and TRBJ1-2, reads DAMVIQNPRYQVTQFGKPVTLSCSQTLNHNVMYWYQQKSSQAPKLLFHYYDKDFNNEADTPDNFQSRRPNTSFCFLDIRSPGLGDTAMYLCATSRDISYGYTFGSGTRLTVV.

V is TRBV5-4 and J is TRBJ1-4; D call uncertain. V lost 0 bases and J 5 bases, leaving 17 bases between the germline ends. CDR1 is SGHNT and CDR2 is YYREEE in the germline V gene (reference sequence). This CDR3 has 17 amino acids. The CDR3 bases are TGTGCCAGCAGCTTGGACCCTCTCGGCACGGCGAATGAAAAACTGTTTTTT. This encodes CASSLDPLGTANEKLFF.

This clonotype came up a few times. V and J are TRBV4-3 and TRBJ2-5; 15 positions agree with TRBD2. Germline assignment: CDR1 LGHNA and CDR2 YSLEER. The CDR3 runs to 17 residues. Germline trimming cut 1 base from V and 5 bases from J; bases unmatched to any gene: 5. CDR3 bases: TGCGCCAGCAGCCAAGGGACTAGCGGGGGGGTTTTGGAGACCCAGTACTTC. It codes for CASSQGTSGGVLETQYF.

With respect to this clonotype: A single base separates this from a much larger clone, so it may be a read error. The chain recombines TRBV6-6 with TRBJ2-3; 8 nucleotides line up with TRBD1. Trimming cost V 7 bases and J 5 bases; bases outside gene matches: 17. CDR3 length: 17 amino acids. From germline, CDR1 is MNHNY and CDR2 SVGAGI (reference sequence). The chain's CDR3 is CASTLAGGRGQVDTQYF. The CDR3 DNA reads as TGTGCCAGCACCTTGGCCGGGGGCAGGGGGCAGGTAGATACGCAGTATTTT.

This clonotype showed up just a few times. The chain carries TRBV2 and TRBJ1-1, with TRBD1 as a possible D gene (6 bases). This CDR3 is built from 14 residues. V was shortened by 4 bases and J by 3 bases, with 12 bases between the two germline ends. From germline, CDR1 is SNHLY and CDR2 FYNNEI. The CDR3 coding sequence is TGTGCCAGCAGTGTAGGGGGGGACCACACTGAAGCTTTCTTT. Translated, it gives CASSVGGDHTEAFF.

The chain links TRBV6-2 or TRBV6-3 to TRBJ2-3; D may be TRBD1 (8 bases). Germline CDR1 reads MNHEY; CDR2 reads SVGEGT. This CDR3 is built from 17 residues. V lost 5 bases and J lost 5, with 23 bases in between. The CDR3 region has the DNA TGTGCCAGCAGTGAACAGGGTCACAGGGGGGGATTAGATACGCAGTATTTT. This translates into CASSEQGHRGGLDTQYF.

This clonotype was seen more than once but under ten times. V and J are TRBV24-1 and TRBJ2-1; no reliable D call. Germline CDR1 KGHDR, CDR2 SFDVKD. Trimming pared 4 bases from V and 0 bases from J, leaving 6 bases between. This CDR3 is built from 14 residues. The CDR3: CATSEGISYNEQFF. The DNA for the CDR3 is TGTGCCACCAGTGAAGGTATCTCCTACAATGAGCAGTTCTTC.

This clonotype was found many times. The chain uses TRBV9 and TRBJ1-3; D is unresolved. CDR1 is SGDLS and CDR2 is YYNGEE in the germline V gene. V gave up 0 bases and J gave up 4 bases, with 11 bases separating them. This CDR3 is 15 amino acids long. CDR3 region: CASSVGGQTGNTIYF. CDR3 sequence (DNA): TGTGCCAGCAGCGTAGGCGGCCAGACCGGAAACACCATATATTTT. The full variable domain, completed using reference TRBV9 and TRBJ1-3, is DSGVTQTPKHLITATGQRVTLRCSPRSGDLSVYWYQQSLDQGLQFLIQYYNGEERAKGNILERFSAQQFPDLHSELNLSSLELGDSALYFCASSVGGQTGNTIYFGEGSWLTVV.

Remarks on this clonotype: A junction end diverges from the germline sequence, so it may reflect a read error. The chain carries TRBV7-9 and TRBJ1-1; 7 bases are a match to TRBD1. The CDR3 length is 14 residues. The germline V gene has CDR1 SEHNR and CDR2 FQNEAQ (reference sequence). CDR3 nucleotide sequence: TGTGCCAGCAGCGGGACAGAAATCCAAACTATGGCTACATTT. The encoded protein is CASSGTEIQTMATF. Full variable domain (outside the CDR3, taken from reference TRBV7-9 and TRBJ1-1): DTGVSQNPRHKITKRGQNVTFRCDPISEHNRLYWYRQTLGQGPEFLTYFQNEAQLEKSRLLSDRFSAERPKGSFSTLEIQRTEQGDSAMYLCASSGTEIQTMATFGQGTRLTVV.

At least ten counts were recorded for this clonotype. This chain joins TRBV5-8 and TRBJ1-1; D unclear. Germline V gene sequence: CDR1 SGHTS, CDR2 YDEGEE. The germline V and J ends were trimmed by 0 bases and 1 base, with 7 bases remaining between them. The CDR3 sequence is 14 residues long. CDR3 nucleotide sequence: TGTGCCAGCAGCTTGGGCAGAACGAACACTGAAGCTTTCTTT. This translates into CASSLGRTNTEAFF.

About this clonotype: The limits of the CDR3 on the DNA are not certain, so only TCRdb's listed CDR3 is given. The chain employs TRBV7-2 and TRBJ1-2. The germline gives CDR1 SGHTA, CDR2 FQGNSA. The CDR3 length equals 14 residues, ends included. Here the CDR3 reads CASSLVNYGYTFGF.

On this clonotype itself: The junction and the germline gene differ at one end; a read error may be behind it. The CDR3 reads CASSRGGEGAF. The CDR3 DNA follows: TGCGCCAGCAGCCGGGGTGGAGAGGGGGCTTTT. V is TRBV5-1 and J is TRBJ2-2; 7 positions match TRBD1. CDR3 size: 11 residues. Germline CDR1 is SGHRS and CDR2 is YFSETQ.

The rearrangement links TRBV7-8 to TRBJ1-1; 9 bases line up with TRBD1. This CDR3 is 15 amino acids long. The V gene's germline CDR1 is SGHVS and CDR2 FQNEAQ. The J segment lost 11 bases and the V segment lost 5 bases, leaving 15 bases of the junction unmatched. CDR3 bases: TGTGCCAGCAGCCCCCGGGACAGGGCCGAAACACAGGCTTTCTTT. Its protein is CASSPRDRAETQAFF.

Comments on this clonotype: A read error is likely, as this CDR3 ends without the conserved phenylalanine or tryptophan. It is unclear where the CDR3 begins or ends on the DNA, so no DNA is shown, and the CDR3 is as TCRdb lists it. The gene calls are TRBV7-8 and TRBJ2-7; no check of the table's D call, TRBD1, against the DNA was made. A total of 13 residues make up the CDR3, ends included. Germline loops: CDR1 SGHVS, CDR2 FQNEAQ. The CDR3: CASSLGDRGETQY.

Comments on this clonotype: This clone may be a read error of a much larger clone one base away. In DNA form, the CDR3 reads TGTGCCAGCAGACTTTCCGAGGAAAAACTGCTTTTT. Protein product: CASRLSEEKLLF. The chain employs TRBV6-2 or TRBV6-3 and TRBJ1-4, with D uncertain. Germline loops: CDR1 MNHEY, CDR2 SVGEGT. The CDR3 is 12 amino acids.

With respect to this clonotype: At one end, the junction sequence differs from germline, possibly due to a read error. V gene TRBV7-2 combines with J gene TRBJ2-3; no clear D. CDR1 and CDR2 (germline): SGHTA, FQGNSA. CDR3 size: 14 residues. The CDR3 reads CASSASTGAYEQYF. The CDR3 bases are TGTGCCAGCAGCGCGTCTACCGGCGCCTACGAGCAGTACTTT.